This entry features one T cell receptor beta chain sequence. The clone's antigen remains unknown. The record has no base qualities; no much larger clone is one base away. The cysteine opens and the phenylalanine closes a CDR3 of 14 amino acids. Only the CDR3 portion is preserved as DNA: 42 bases, with reading frame beginning at the first base. Taken from the germline V gene, the CDR1 and CDR2 loops are SGHTA and FQGTGA. Clipping removes 6 bases from V and 9 bases from J, with 8 as the unmatched junction base count. The treatment or condition tag for this specimen amounts to: allogeneic hematopoietic cell transplantation with graft depleted of TCRalphabeta T cells and CD19 B cells. The transplant recipients were children given TCRalphabeta/CD19-depleted allogeneic hematopoietic cell grafts. Library method: PCR. The sample was run on an Illumina HiSeq 2500. TCR library preparation used molecular barcoding, with unique molecular identifiers applied to normalize quantification of the TCRbeta repertoire. Using fastp trimming at Q25 and MiXCR clonotype assembly, TCRdb reanalyzed the public sequencing data and kept in-frame beta chains. Rows are unified per CDR3 protein, each entry keeping the most common DNA and genes. Across this sample there are about 980,000 distinct CDR3 sequences, with roughly 29% seen only once. Around 30% of the sample is held by the ten biggest clonotypes.

These data come from a study of T-cell reconstitution after alpha-beta-depleted transplantation in children (dated by TCRdb to the mid-2010s). Context from the whole study: T-cell immune reconstitution after TCRalphabeta/CD19-depleted allogeneic hematopoietic cell transplantation in children was quantitatively tracked in the study by means of TCR repertoire profiling. On the study overall, not on this receptor specifically: The frequencies of hyperexpanded clones fell over the following months, and after one year, T-cell counts and TCRbeta diversity were mostly attributed to newly produced T cells. In some patients, the high TCRbeta diversity seen at day 60 was put down to recipient T cells and intrathymic progenitors that had survived conditioning. About two months after transplant, the apparently early recovery of alphabetaT-cell counts reportedly depended on just several hundred clones that had expanded rapidly and came from non-depleted graft cells.

The clonotype was recovered from a boy under three years old who had a stem cell transplant for SCID, so the T cells may come from the graft donor. The rearranged chain carries TRBV7-3 and TRBJ2-1; TRBD1 lines up with 10 middle nucleotides. Sequences were derived from PBMCs, mostly from graft donor cells, sampled 360 days after TCRalphabeta/CD19-depleted stem cell transplant. This receptor has the CDR3 CASSLAGTGVEQFF. In nucleotide form, the sequence is TGTGCCAGCAGTTTAGCTGGGACAGGGGTTGAGCAGTTCTTC.